The rows below give T cell receptor beta chains drawn from one sample of a study of shared clonotypes between healthy human individuals. TCRdb's copy holds only in-frame clones and misses some; the assay was immunoSEQ multiplex PCR. The sample has 2 million to 3 million clones, roughly 93% seen once; the top ten hold around 0.4%. Sequencing was done on a sample of naive CD4+ T cells from PBMCs. These receptor sequences come from a man between 18 and 35 years old in good health. Some clones in this sample may be carry-over from other donors' samples. Both conserved end residues are part of each CDR3. The order of the fields is V gene, D gene, clone size, J gene, CDR3 protein, CDR3 DNA. A D gene is named only where the DNA matches it firmly. Clone size, where shown, is once, few, many, or a class for clones that have expanded.

>TRBV9|-|-|TRBJ2-2
CASSLGWTSGELFF
TGTGCCAGCAGCTTGGGTTGGACTTCCGGGGAGCTGTTTTTT
>TRBV7-2|TRBD1|-|TRBJ1-2
CASSPPQGAIYGYTF
TGTGCCAGCAGCCCCCCACAGGGGGCAATTTATGGCTACACCTTC
>TRBV19|-|once|TRBJ2-5
CASSRDLGETQYF
TGTGCCAGTAGTAGAGACTTAGGGGAGACCCAGTACTTC
>TRBV11-2|-|-|TRBJ2-4
CASSRQGGGLAKNIQYF
TGTGCCAGCAGCCGTCAGGGAGGGGGCCTAGCCAAAAACATTCAGTACTTC
>TRBV28|-|-|TRBJ1-2
CASSLNYGVVGYTF
TGTGCCAGCAGTTTAAATTATGGGGTGGTTGGCTACACCTTC
>TRBV19|-|-|TRBJ2-7
CASSMYGEQYF
TGTGCCAGTAGTATGTACGGCGAGCAGTACTTC
>TRBV9|-|-|TRBJ2-5
CASSTQETQYF
TGTGCCAGCAGCACACAAGAGACCCAGTACTTC
>TRBV9|TRBD1|-|TRBJ1-4
CASSDDRASGEKLFF
TGTGCCAGCAGCGACGACAGGGCCTCTGGTGAAAAACTGTTTTTT
>TRBV4-2|-|-|TRBJ1-1
CASSQVGIGRDTEAFF
TGTGCCAGCAGCCAAGTCGGGATAGGGCGAGACACTGAAGCTTTCTTT
>TRBV5-1|-|-|TRBJ1-1
CASSPGQNWVRGAFF
TGCGCCAGCAGCCCCGGACAGAATTGGGTTCGAGGAGCTTTCTTT
>TRBV5-1|-|-|TRBJ1-6
CASSAEATGTNSPLHF
TGCGCCAGCAGCGCCGAAGCAACCGGGACCAATTCACCCCTCCACTTT
>TRBV5-1|TRBD2|-|TRBJ2-2
CASSLLSGGAGELFF
TGCGCCAGCAGCCTCCTCAGCGGGGGCGCCGGGGAGCTGTTTTTT
>TRBV7-9|-|-|TRBJ1-1
CASSSGRALKAFF
TGTGCCAGCAGTTCCGGCCGGGCCTTGAAAGCTTTCTTT
>TRBV7-2|TRBD2|-|TRBJ2-5
CASSFGRGGGETQYF
TGTGCCAGCAGCTTTGGGCGGGGGGGAGGAGAGACCCAGTACTTC
>TRBV5-6|-|-|TRBJ1-1
CASSRLTDIDTEAFF
TGTGCCAGCAGCCGCTTGACAGACATCGACACTGAAGCTTTCTTT
>TRBV29-1|-|-|TRBJ1-1
CSVARSEMNTEAFF
TGCAGCGTGGCCCGCTCGGAAATGAACACTGAAGCTTTCTTT
>TRBV18|-|once|TRBJ2-1
CASSPPNRNEQFF
TGTGCCAGCTCACCACCGAATCGAAATGAGCAGTTCTTC
>TRBV10-3|TRBD2|-|TRBJ2-1
CAISASGVGNEQFF
TGTGCCATCAGTGCTAGCGGGGTAGGGAATGAGCAGTTCTTC
>TRBV6-5|-|few|TRBJ1-1
CASSYSALGNTEAFF
TGTGCCAGCAGTTACTCGGCGTTGGGGAACACTGAAGCTTTCTTT
>TRBV4-2|-|-|TRBJ1-1
CASSQEGRNTEAFF
TGTGCCAGCAGCCAAGAAGGCAGGAACACTGAAGCTTTCTTT
>TRBV7-2|TRBD1|-|TRBJ2-7
CASSTRDRGYYEQYF
TGTGCCAGCAGCACGCGGGACAGGGGTTACTACGAGCAGTACTTC
>TRBV19|TRBD2|-|TRBJ2-5
CASSIRLAGFQETQYF
TGTGCCAGTAGTATAAGACTAGCGGGATTCCAAGAGACCCAGTACTTC
>TRBV28|-|-|TRBJ1-5
CASSYRDSFGQPQHF
TGTGCCAGCAGTTACCGCGATAGTTTTGGTCAGCCCCAGCATTTT
>TRBV28|-|-|TRBJ1-5
CASERSPNQPQHF
TGTGCCAGCGAGAGGTCCCCGAATCAGCCCCAGCATTTT
>TRBV4-2|-|-|TRBJ1-2
CASSHVTHRDTDYGYTF
TGTGCCAGCAGCCATGTTACACATCGGGACACCGACTATGGCTACACCTTC
>TRBV28|-|-|TRBJ1-1
CASWTVMNTEAFF
TGTGCCAGTTGGACTGTAATGAACACTGAAGCTTTCTTT
>TRBV28|-|-|TRBJ1-5
CASSLSGVRNQPQHF
TGTGCCAGCAGTTTGTCCGGGGTCAGGAATCAGCCCCAGCATTTT
>TRBV4-3|-|-|TRBJ2-3
CASSQDSGTDTQYF
TGCGCCAGCAGCCAAGATTCGGGCACAGATACGCAGTATTTT
>TRBV9|-|-|TRBJ2-5
CASSPRWVPQYF
TGTGCCAGCAGCCCCCGTTGGGTCCCTCAGTACTTC
>TRBV7-9|-|-|TRBJ2-1
CASSGGPRDSYNEQFF
TGTGCCAGCAGCGGGGGGCCTAGGGACTCCTACAATGAGCAGTTCTTC
>TRBV9|-|-|TRBJ1-2
CASSVGTINYGYTF
TGTGCCAGCAGCGTAGGTACGATTAACTATGGCTACACCTTC
>TRBV11-2|-|once|TRBJ2-1
CASSLAPGERAAYNEQFF
TGTGCCAGCAGCTTAGCCCCCGGCGAGAGGGCCGCCTACAATGAGCAGTTCTTC
>TRBV27|TRBD1|-|TRBJ1-1
CARRWDRGRLDTEAFF
TGTGCCAGGCGATGGGACAGGGGGCGGTTGGACACTGAAGCTTTCTTT
>TRBV5-1|-|-|TRBJ2-2
CASSGDTGPTGELFF
TGCGCCAGCAGCGGTGATACAGGACCTACCGGGGAGCTGTTTTTT
>TRBV7-2|-|-|TRBJ2-7
CASSSLGPAYEQYF
TGTGCCAGCAGCTCCCTCGGACCCGCCTACGAGCAGTACTTC
>TRBV10-3|TRBD1|-|TRBJ2-2
CAISGTGKYTGELFF
TGTGCCATCAGTGGGACAGGGAAATACACCGGGGAGCTGTTTTTT
>TRBV9|TRBD1|-|TRBJ1-1
CASSAQGARNTEAFF
TGTGCCAGCAGCGCACAGGGGGCCCGGAACACTGAAGCTTTCTTT
>TRBV7-9|-|-|TRBJ2-7
CASSPVGLSYEQYF
TGTGCCAGCAGTCCAGTGGGCCTTTCCTACGAGCAGTACTTC
>TRBV4-1|TRBD1|-|TRBJ2-7
CASSQDNRFVGAGGIYEQYF
TGCGCCAGCAGCCAAGATAACCGATTTGTTGGGGCAGGGGGCATTTACGAGCAGTACTTC
>TRBV9|TRBD2|-|TRBJ2-3
CASSVVDLAGADTQYF
TGTGCCAGCAGCGTAGTTGATTTAGCGGGAGCAGATACGCAGTATTTT
>TRBV28|TRBD2|-|TRBJ2-7
CASSHTSGRDYEQYF
TGTGCCAGCAGCCACACTAGCGGGAGGGACTACGAGCAGTACTTC
>TRBV6-6|-|-|TRBJ2-3
CASSYSGRTDTQYF
TGTGCCAGCAGTTACTCAGGGCGCACAGATACGCAGTATTTT
>TRBV5-4|-|-|TRBJ1-1
CASSPDPNTEAFF
TGTGCCAGCAGCCCGGACCCGAACACTGAAGCTTTCTTT
>TRBV29-1|TRBD2|-|TRBJ2-5
CSRAAGTSCTQETQYF
TGCAGCCGAGCCGCCGGGACTAGCTGTACTCAAGAGACCCAGTACTTC
>TRBV7-9|TRBD2|-|TRBJ2-3
CASSLRLAGIDTQYF
TGTGCCAGCAGCCTAAGACTAGCGGGAATAGATACGCAGTATTTT
>TRBV11-3|-|few|TRBJ2-3
CASSGGAGTDTQYF
TGTGCCAGCAGCGGCGGGGCGGGCACAGATACGCAGTATTTT
>TRBV28|TRBD1|-|TRBJ1-6
CASRTGGSYNSPLHF
TGTGCCAGCAGGACAGGGGGATCCTATAATTCACCCCTCCACTTT
>TRBV11-3|-|-|TRBJ1-1
CASSFGPSTEAFF
TGTGCCAGCAGCTTTGGTCCGAGCACTGAAGCTTTCTTT
>TRBV7-8|TRBD1|-|TRBJ1-1
CASSYDRDGTEAFF
TGTGCCAGCAGCTACGACAGGGACGGCACTGAAGCTTTCTTT